The 5 T cell receptor beta chains presented below share a single source sample, sequenced in a study of regulatory T cells in long-lasting Graves disease. Time point indicated: persistent/refractory GD, antithyroid drugs over 5 years with positive TRAb. With RNA extracted from PBMCs as input, the TCR library was made. Assembly of TCR beta libraries relied on iRepertoire HTBI primers together with Arm-PCR of CDR3 regions. TCRdb redid the calling of the multiplex PCR reads with MiXCR, one entry per CDR3 protein. The repertoire holds around 500,000 distinct CDR3 sequences, about 20% seen once, with roughly 8% in the top ten. Sequencing was performed on peripheral blood mononuclear cells (PBMCs), taken when the disease was refractory, from a patient treated with antithyroid drugs. These receptors were collected from a female donor with Graves disease.

This clonotype was counted between two and nine times. V usage is TRBV5-1 and J usage is TRBJ1-1; D unclear. Trimming shortened V by 4 bases and J by 1 base, and 17 bases separated the two germline ends. Germline CDR1 is SGHRS and CDR2 is YFSETQ. The CDR3 spans 16 residues. The chain's CDR3 is CASSPGLLAANTEAFF. DNA of the CDR3: TGCGCCAGCAGCCCGGGCCTATTAGCGGCGAACACTGAAGCTTTCTTT.

This clonotype came up a few times. The chain is built from TRBV6-1 and TRBJ1-1, with D tentatively TRBD1 (6 bases). The germline V gene encodes CDR1 MNHNS and CDR2 SASEGT. This CDR3 contains 12 residues. Trimming removed 6 bases from V and 11 bases from J, with 16 bases in between. This CDR3 reads CASSLEGGAAFF. CDR3 DNA: TGTGCCAGCAGCCTGGAGGGGGGCGCGGCTTTCTTT.

This clonotype was counted only a few times. J is TRBJ1-1 and V is TRBV13; the D is unclear. V lost 6 bases to trimming and J lost 8 bases, with 16 bases between them. This CDR3 is built from 13 residues. Germline CDR1 reads PRHDT; CDR2 reads FYEKMQ (reference sequence). The CDR3, as DNA: TGTGCCAGCAGTCAGAGAGGCTCCAGAGAAGCTTTCTTT. This gives the protein CASSQRGSREAFF.

V usage is TRBV5-4 and J usage is TRBJ2-7; TRBD2 agrees at 8 bases. Trimming removed 3 bases from V and 7 bases from J; junction bases left unmatched: 9. The CDR3 runs 14 residues. Germline V CDR1 and CDR2: SGHNT, YYREEE (reference sequence). CDR3 nucleotide sequence: TGTGCCAGCAGCTCAACGACTAGCGAGAGGGAGCAGTACTTC. This translates into CASSSTTSEREQYF.

V and J are TRBV7-6 and TRBJ2-5; no reliable D call. Germline values: CDR1 SGHVS, CDR2 FNYEAQ. Trimming left V 0 bases short and J 2 bases short, with 7 bases between. The CDR3 is made up of 14 amino acids. CDR3 sequence reads: CASSLARYQETQYF. CDR3 nucleotides: TGTGCCAGCAGCTTAGCTCGCTATCAAGAGACCCAGTACTTC.